These T cell receptor beta chains were read from a single sample in a study of PD-1 blockade in classical Hodgkin lymphoma. The table came from immunoSEQ multiplex PCR; TCRdb's copy has only in-frame clones and leaves some out. Of roughly 42,000 clones in the sample, about 74% are singletons; the top ten hold around 20%. The sample here was peripheral blood mononuclear cells (PBMCs), taken at baseline. The receptors come from a human donor with classical Hodgkin lymphoma. Each CDR3 is given with its conserved first and last residue. D genes are given only for firm matches. Clone size is given for some rows only: seen once, a few or many times, or a class if the clone is expanded.

DNA: TGCGCCAGCAGCCAGACAGGGGTTGGTGGCTACACCTTC; CDR3: CASSQTGVGGYTF; V: TRBV5-1; D: TRBD1; J: TRBJ1-2; size: -
DNA: TGTGCCAGCAGCCCGGGACAGGACAGAGCTAACTATGGCTACACCTTC; CDR3: CASSPGQDRANYGYTF; V: TRBV5-4; D: TRBD1; J: TRBJ1-2; size: -
DNA: TGTGCCAGCAGTCCTCGGACAGGGGGCAACATTCAGTACTTC; CDR3: CASSPRTGGNIQYF; V: TRBV2; D: TRBD1; J: TRBJ2-4; size: -
DNA: TGTGCCAGCAGCCACCGACCCTCCGGACAGGGGGAGAAGAACTATGGCTACACCTTC; CDR3: CASSHRPSGQGEKNYGYTF; V: TRBV4-2; D: TRBD1; J: TRBJ1-2; size: -
DNA: TGTGCCAGCAGTGAATTAAGGGGTGGAGAGACCCAGTACTTC; CDR3: CASSELRGGETQYF; V: TRBV25-1; D: -; J: TRBJ2-5; size: -
DNA: TGTGCCAGCAGTCGGGACAGTAATCAGCCCCAGCATTTT; CDR3: CASSRDSNQPQHF; V: TRBV2; D: TRBD1; J: TRBJ1-5; size: -
DNA: TGTGCCAGCAAAAACGGAGCAGGGCTTAAATTGGAGACCCAGTACTTC; CDR3: CASKNGAGLKLETQYF; V: TRBV27; D: -; J: TRBJ2-5; size: -
DNA: TGTGCCAGCAGTTGGACCGGCCGGAGCCAGTACTTC; CDR3: CASSWTGRSQYF; V: TRBV6-1; D: -; J: TRBJ2-5; size: -
DNA: TGTGCCTGGGGTGGCACAGATACGCAGTATTTT; CDR3: CAWGGTDTQYF; V: TRBV30; D: -; J: TRBJ2-3; size: -
DNA: TGTGCCAGCACTCCCTCGGGTAGCGGGAGCAGTGAGCAGTTCTTC; CDR3: CASTPSGSGSSEQFF; V: TRBV6-6; D: TRBD2; J: TRBJ2-1; size: few
DNA: TGTGCCAGTAGTATAGATCGGGGGTCCTACGAGCAGTACTTC; CDR3: CASSIDRGSYEQYF; V: TRBV19; D: -; J: TRBJ2-7; size: -
DNA: TGTGCCAGCAGCGATGGGACAGGGATTTTTAATGAAAAACTGTTTTTT; CDR3: CASSDGTGIFNEKLFF; V: TRBV7-9; D: TRBD1; J: TRBJ1-4; size: -
DNA: TGTGCCAGTAGCCTCCCGGGACCGCAAAAGCATTTT; CDR3: CASSLPGPQKHF; V: TRBV19; D: -; J: TRBJ1-5; size: -
DNA: TGTGCCAGCAGCTTCCGGGACAGGGTATTC; CDR3: CASSFRDRVF; V: TRBV5-8; D: TRBD1; J: TRBJ1-2; size: -
DNA: TGTGCCAGCAGCTTATGGGGGGTGAACACTGAAGCTTTCTTT; CDR3: CASSLWGVNTEAFF; V: TRBV11-2; D: -; J: TRBJ1-1; size: -
DNA: TGTGCCAGCAGTTCGACTTGGACAGCTTCTTACGAGCAGTACTTC; CDR3: CASSSTWTASYEQYF; V: TRBV6-1; D: -; J: TRBJ2-7; size: once
DNA: TGTGCCAGCAGTGGCCAGGGAGTGAAGGCTTTCTTT; CDR3: CASSGQGVKAFF; V: TRBV25-1; D: -; J: TRBJ1-1; size: -
DNA: TGTGCCAGCAGCCATGGCGGACTAGCGGGAGGGCAGAATGAGCAGTTCTTC; CDR3: CASSHGGLAGGQNEQFF; V: TRBV7-9; D: TRBD2; J: TRBJ2-1; size: -
DNA: TGTGCCAGCAGTTTCGATGGTACTGAAGCTTTCTTT; CDR3: CASSFDGTEAFF; V: TRBV28; D: -; J: TRBJ1-1; size: -
DNA: TGTGCCAGCAGCTTAGCCGTTCCCGGGAGGGCCTACGAGCAGTACTTC; CDR3: CASSLAVPGRAYEQYF; V: TRBV11-2; D: TRBD2; J: TRBJ2-7; size: -
DNA: TGTGCCAGCAGCTTGCTAAGCGGGACAGGGAGCTACGAGCAGTACTTC; CDR3: CASSLLSGTGSYEQYF; V: TRBV7-8; D: TRBD1; J: TRBJ2-7; size: -
DNA: TGTGCCAGCAGCACCCTCGGGGGGGTAGACGCTGAAGCTTTCTTT; CDR3: CASSTLGGVDAEAFF; V: TRBV7-2; D: -; J: TRBJ1-1; size: -
DNA: TGCAGCGTTGGGCTCGCTTCTAGCACAGATACGCAGTATTTT; CDR3: CSVGLASSTDTQYF; V: TRBV29-1; D: -; J: TRBJ2-3; size: -
DNA: TGTGCTAGCAGCCCAGCATTCGACAGTTCCTACGAGCAGTACTTC; CDR3: CASSPAFDSSYEQYF; V: TRBV7-7; D: -; J: TRBJ2-7; size: -
DNA: TGTGCCAGCAGCATCCGGGACAGGGGGTTCTACGAGCAGTACTTC; CDR3: CASSIRDRGFYEQYF; V: TRBV4-2; D: TRBD1; J: TRBJ2-7; size: few
DNA: TGTGCCAGCATGGACTGGACAGGCGTAAACACCGGGGAGCTGTTTTTT; CDR3: CASMDWTGVNTGELFF; V: TRBV27; D: TRBD1; J: TRBJ2-2; size: -
DNA: TGTGCCTGGAGTCGGCTAGCGGGGAGCTACGAGCAGTACTTC; CDR3: CAWSRLAGSYEQYF; V: TRBV30; D: TRBD2; J: TRBJ2-7; size: -
DNA: TGTGCCAGCACCATAGGGGGGGGAGAGACCCAGTACTTC; CDR3: CASTIGGGETQYF; V: TRBV5-6; D: -; J: TRBJ2-5; size: -
DNA: TGTGCCAGCAGCGCGCCGGGAGAGGGGGAGGATACGCAGTATTTT; CDR3: CASSAPGEGEDTQYF; V: TRBV6-5; D: -; J: TRBJ2-3; size: -
DNA: TGTGCCAGCAGCTTCGACAGAAATCAGCCCCAGCATTTT; CDR3: CASSFDRNQPQHF; V: TRBV7-8; D: -; J: TRBJ1-5; size: -
DNA: TGTGCCAGCAGTTTCCTGAGACGAGCGGGAGGTAGCGAGCAGTACTTC; CDR3: CASSFLRRAGGSEQYF; V: TRBV28; D: TRBD2; J: TRBJ2-7; size: -
DNA: TGTGCCAGTAGTATACTGGAGATCAATCAGCCCCAGCATTTT; CDR3: CASSILEINQPQHF; V: TRBV19; D: -; J: TRBJ1-5; size: -
DNA: TGTGCCAGCAGCCGTTCTAGCGATACGCAGTATTTT; CDR3: CASSRSSDTQYF; V: TRBV11-2; D: -; J: TRBJ2-3; size: -
DNA: TGTGCCAGCAGCTTACGACGGTCCTACGAGCAGTACTTC; CDR3: CASSLRRSYEQYF; V: TRBV7-2; D: -; J: TRBJ2-7; size: many
DNA: TGTGCCAGCACCTTTGTCCAGGGGGGCACAGATACGCAGTATTTT; CDR3: CASTFVQGGTDTQYF; V: TRBV6-1; D: TRBD1; J: TRBJ2-3; size: -
DNA: TGTGCCAGCAGCACTTGGATGGGAACAGGGACAAAAGCTTTCTTT; CDR3: CASSTWMGTGTKAFF; V: TRBV5-6; D: -; J: TRBJ1-1; size: -
DNA: TGTGCCTGGAGGGAGATGACTGAAGCTTTCTTT; CDR3: CAWREMTEAFF; V: TRBV30; D: -; J: TRBJ1-1; size: few
DNA: TGTGCCAGCAGCACAGGGGGCCCAGATACGCAGTATTTT; CDR3: CASSTGGPDTQYF; V: TRBV11-2; D: TRBD1; J: TRBJ2-3; size: -
DNA: TGTGCCAGCAGTTACTTCAGGGGTGTCACTGAAGCTTTCTTT; CDR3: CASSYFRGVTEAFF; V: TRBV6-5; D: -; J: TRBJ1-1; size: few
DNA: TGTGCCACCACGAGGGGAGGCTCCTACAATGAGCAGTTCTTC; CDR3: CATTRGGSYNEQFF; V: TRBV28; D: -; J: TRBJ2-1; size: -
DNA: TGCGCCAGCAGCCAAGAGCCCCGACAGGCTCACTATGGCTACACCTTC; CDR3: CASSQEPRQAHYGYTF; V: TRBV4-1; D: -; J: TRBJ1-2; size: few
DNA: TGTGCCAGCTCACCATCACAGGCAGTCTCTGGAAACACCATATATTTT; CDR3: CASSPSQAVSGNTIYF; V: TRBV18; D: -; J: TRBJ1-3; size: few
DNA: TGTGCCAGTAGTGCCGAAGCGGGAGTTGGGGAGCAGTACTTC; CDR3: CASSAEAGVGEQYF; V: TRBV19; D: TRBD2; J: TRBJ2-7; size: few
DNA: TGTGCCAGCAGTTACTACAGGGGTGACTATGGCTACACCTTC; CDR3: CASSYYRGDYGYTF; V: TRBV6-5; D: TRBD1; J: TRBJ1-2; size: -
DNA: TGTGCCAGTAGTCTGGGACCGTCCACGGAGACCCAGTACTTC; CDR3: CASSLGPSTETQYF; V: TRBV19; D: -; J: TRBJ2-5; size: -
DNA: TGTGCCAGCAGCTTAGACAAACAGGATACGCAGTATTTT; CDR3: CASSLDKQDTQYF; V: TRBV7-8; D: -; J: TRBJ2-3; size: -
DNA: TGTGCCAGCAGCTTGGGGACTAGCGGGATTTACGAGCAGTACTTC; CDR3: CASSLGTSGIYEQYF; V: TRBV5-4; D: TRBD2; J: TRBJ2-7; size: -
DNA: TGTGCCAGCAGTGACAGAGAAACTGAAGCTTTCTTT; CDR3: CASSDRETEAFF; V: TRBV27; D: -; J: TRBJ1-1; size: -
DNA: TGTGCCAGCAGCTTTTCAGGGAACACTGAAGCTTTCTTT; CDR3: CASSFSGNTEAFF; V: TRBV7-6; D: -; J: TRBJ1-1; size: -
DNA: TGTGCCAGCAGCTTACCCCCAGCGGGTGAGGGCTACACCTTC; CDR3: CASSLPPAGEGYTF; V: TRBV7-9; D: -; J: TRBJ1-2; size: -
DNA: TGCAGCGTTGCCGTTTCAACAGGGTATGGCTACACCTTC; CDR3: CSVAVSTGYGYTF; V: TRBV29-1; D: -; J: TRBJ1-2; size: -
DNA: TGTGCCTGGGGAGGGCTAGCGATGAACACCGGGGAGCTGTTTTTT; CDR3: CAWGGLAMNTGELFF; V: TRBV30; D: -; J: TRBJ2-2; size: -